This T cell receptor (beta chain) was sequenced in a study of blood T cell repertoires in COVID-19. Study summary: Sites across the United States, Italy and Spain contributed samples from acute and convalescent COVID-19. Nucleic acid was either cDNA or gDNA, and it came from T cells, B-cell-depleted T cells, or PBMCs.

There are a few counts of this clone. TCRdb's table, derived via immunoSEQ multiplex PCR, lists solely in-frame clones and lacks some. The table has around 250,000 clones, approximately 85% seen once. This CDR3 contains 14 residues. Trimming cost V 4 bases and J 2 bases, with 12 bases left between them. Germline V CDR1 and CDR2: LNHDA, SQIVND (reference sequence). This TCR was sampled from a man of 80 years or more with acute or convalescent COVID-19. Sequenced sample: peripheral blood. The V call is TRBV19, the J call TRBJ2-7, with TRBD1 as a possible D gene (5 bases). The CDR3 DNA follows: TGTGCCAGTAGTACCCTGTCGACAGCCTACGAGCAGTACTTC. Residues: CASSTLSTAYEQYF.